The 12 T cell receptor beta chains in this list originate from one sample, sequenced in a study of blood T cell repertoires in COVID-19. Clones were read by immunoSEQ multiplex PCR, and TCRdb kept only the in-frame ones, dropping some. The sample consists of about 140,000 clones, approximately 84% of them appearing once. Sequenced: peripheral blood. The receptors shown here come from a woman of 80 years or more in a cohort sampled during active or convalescent COVID-19.

The CDR3: CASSFGRFTGELFF. CDR3 nucleotide sequence: TGTGCCAGCAGTTTTGGGCGCTTCACCGGGGAGCTGTTTTTT. This rearrangement joins TRBV27 to TRBJ2-2; unclear D gene. V was cut by 3 bases and J by 4 bases, with 9 bases left in between. This CDR3 is 14 amino acids long. The V gene's germline CDR1 is MNHEY and CDR2 SMNVEV (reference sequence).

The chain combines TRBV3-1 (or the pseudogene TRBV3-2) with TRBJ2-7; no clear D gene. V was trimmed by 2 bases and J by 7 bases, leaving 18 bases between them. This CDR3 is 15 amino acids long. Germline V gene lookup returns CDR1 LGHDT and CDR2 YNNKEL (reference sequence). This CDR3 reads CASSQPLLEACEQYV. CDR3 nucleotide sequence: TGTGCCAGCAGCCAACCCCTCCTCGAAGCTTGTGAGCAGTACGTC.

The chain carries TRBV6-6 and TRBJ1-2; D remains unclear. Germline CDR1 is MNHNY and CDR2 is SVGAGI (reference sequence). Trimming took 0 bases from V and 6 from J, leaving 14 bases between them. The CDR3 loop spans 15 amino acids. CDR3 sequence (DNA): TGTGCCAGCAGTTACTCACGGGGAAACGTCGATGGCTACACCTTC. Residues: CASSYSRGNVDGYTF.

This chain uses TRBV15 with TRBJ1-6; TRBD1 matches 7 bases. From germline, CDR1 is LNHNV and CDR2 YYDKDF (reference sequence). The CDR3 has 18 residues. J lost 7 bases, V lost 1 base, and 13 bases had no gene match. CDR3 protein: CATSRAVFPGQWNSPLHF. Here the CDR3 DNA reads TGTGCCACCAGCAGAGCAGTTTTTCCGGGACAGTGGAATTCACCCCTCCACTTT.

The rearrangement uses TRBV23-1 and TRBJ2-1; D remains ambiguous. TRBV23-1 counts as an open reading frame of uncertain function. V was shortened by 5 bases and J by 0 bases, with 14 bases between the two germline ends. The CDR3 is made up of 16 amino acids. CDR3 residues: CASSFCSKSSYNEQFF. Here the CDR3 DNA reads TGCGCCAGCAGTTTTTGTTCTAAAAGCTCCTACAATGAGCAGTTCTTC.

V gene TRBV19 combines with J gene TRBJ2-7; TRBD2 matches 8 bases. CDR1 and CDR2 from the germline V gene are LNHDA and SQIVND (reference sequence). The ends lost 3 bases at V and 7 bases at J; junction bases unmatched: 5. This CDR3 region has 13 residues. CDR3 sequence (DNA): TGTGCCAGTAGTATCGGGGGGGCGCATGAGCAGTACTTC. Its translation: CASSIGGAHEQYF.

The chain combines TRBV30 with TRBJ1-5; D gene unclear. This CDR3 contains 15 residues. Trimming left V 3 bases short and J 5 bases short, with 17 bases between. Germline V gene lookup returns CDR1 GTSNPN and CDR2 SVGIG (reference sequence). CDR3 in DNA: TGTGCCTGGAGGGGCAGAGCAACCCTTGATCAGCCCCAGCATTTT. Translating gives CAWRGRATLDQPQHF.

This chain joins TRBV5-1 and TRBJ2-7; tentative D call: TRBD2 (7 bases). The V gene lost 6 bases and the J gene lost 0 bases, with 19 bases spanning the gap. The CDR3 contains 16 residues. CDR1 SGHRS and CDR2 YFSETQ come from the germline V gene. The CDR3 region is CASMGGGTSSSYEQYF. The CDR3, as DNA: TGCGCCAGCATGGGCGGGGGCACATCGAGCTCCTACGAGCAGTACTTC.

The count of this clone is one. This chain joins TRBV5-4 and TRBJ2-3; D is unclear. The CDR3 has 14 amino acids. Germline loops: CDR1 SGHNT, CDR2 YYREEE (reference sequence). V was pared by 1 base and J by 6 bases, with 12 bases between. In DNA, the CDR3 is TGTGCCAGCAGCTTGTTACTCCCTTCGGATACGCAGTATTTT. Translating it yields CASSLLLPSDTQYF.

The chain joins TRBV9 to TRBJ1-3; 10 bases align to TRBD1. The CDR3 runs to 17 residues. CDR1 is SGDLS, CDR2 YYNGEE, per germline. V trimming: 3 bases; J trimming: 4 bases; junction bases outside the gene matches: 10. CDR3 coding DNA: TGTGCCAGCAGCGCCGGACCGGGACAGGGGTACGGAAACACCATATATTTT. Translation gives CASSAGPGQGYGNTIYF.

The V call is TRBV11-3, the J call TRBJ2-2; 7 bases match TRBD1. Unmatched junction bases numbered 6, after V lost 7 bases and J lost 4 bases. The CDR3 spans 14 residues. Germline V lookup: CDR1 SGHNT, CDR2 YENEEA. The CDR3 DNA is TGTGCCAGCAAGAGGGGGCAGGGCACCGGGGAGCTGTTTTTT. Protein sequence: CASKRGQGTGELFF.

This chain uses TRBV5-8 with TRBJ2-7; D not resolved. CDR3 length: 13 residues. CDR1 and CDR2 (germline): SGHTS, YDEGEE. The V end was cut by 3 bases, the J end by 4 bases, with 11 bases between. The CDR3 DNA sequence: TGTGCCAGCAGCTCGATGAGAGCTTACGAGCAGTACGTC. It codes for CASSSMRAYEQYV.